The source of this T cell receptor (beta chain) is a study of cytomegalovirus exposure and HLA in healthy donors. Amplification used 60 Vbeta primers and 13 Jbeta primers. The method was immunoSEQ multiplex PCR; TCRdb's version includes in-frame clones alone and lacks a portion of them. This repertoire shows 150,000 to 200,000 clones, approximately 76% found once; its top ten account for about 2%. This clone was seen a handful of times. The junction had 3 bases not matched to a gene; V was cut back by 8 bases and J by 4 bases. The germline V gene has CDR1 SNHLY and CDR2 FYNNEI. This CDR3 spans 13 amino acids.

The sample taken for sequencing was PBMCs. The chain couples TRBV2 to TRBJ1-1; 11 bases are a match to TRBD1. This receptor was taken from a female donor in good health and CMV-seronegative. The CDR3 sequence: CASGTGGGTEAFF. CDR3 nucleotide sequence: TGTGCCAGCGGGACAGGGGGAGGCACTGAAGCTTTCTTT.